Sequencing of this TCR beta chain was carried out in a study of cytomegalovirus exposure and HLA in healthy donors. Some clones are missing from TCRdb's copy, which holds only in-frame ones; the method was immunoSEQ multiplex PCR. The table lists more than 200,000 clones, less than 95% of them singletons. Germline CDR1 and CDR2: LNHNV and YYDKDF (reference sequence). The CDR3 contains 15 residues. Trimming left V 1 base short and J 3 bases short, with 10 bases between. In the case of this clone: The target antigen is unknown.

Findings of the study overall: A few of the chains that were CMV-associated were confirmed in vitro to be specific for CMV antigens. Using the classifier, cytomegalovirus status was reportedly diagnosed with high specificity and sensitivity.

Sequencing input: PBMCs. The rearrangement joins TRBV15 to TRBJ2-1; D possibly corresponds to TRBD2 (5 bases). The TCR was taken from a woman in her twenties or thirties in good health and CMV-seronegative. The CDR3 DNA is TGTGCCACCAGCAGAGGACGGGAATTCTACAATGAGCAGTTCTTC. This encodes CATSRGREFYNEQFF.